One sample yielded the 25 T cell receptor beta chains listed below, sequenced in a study of OX40 agonist ivuxolimab in advanced cancers. The method was the immunoSEQ multiplex PCR assay. This is the immuneACCESS table as TCRdb keeps it, with only in-frame sequences that have V and J called. A part of the clones is gone; compared with another copy, unresolved V genes explain less than half, and the rest is unexplained. For this sample there are approximately 16,000 clones; approximately 86% appear just once. Approximately 4.1% of the sample comes from the top ten. The starting material was CD4+ or CD8+ T cells sorted from blood, obtained in a trial of the OX40 agonist ivuxolimab. Source of these receptors: an adult with an advanced solid tumor such as melanoma, head and neck, liver or kidney cancer.

J is TRBJ2-5 and V is TRBV5-6; D may be TRBD1 or TRBD2 (5 bases each). The J call is uncertain, as TRBJ2-7 better fits the DNA end. Germline lookup yields CDR1 SGHDT and CDR2 YYEEEE. CDR3 size: 14 residues. For the CDR3, the DNA is TGTGCCAGCAGCTCCCTCGGGACCGCCTACGAGCAGTACTTC. Translated, it gives CASSSLGTAYEQYF.

The chain joins TRBV7-9 to TRBJ1-2; TRBD1 matches at 9 bases. The CDR3 is 15 amino acids. Unmatched junction bases numbered 2, after V lost 3 bases and J lost 0 bases. From germline, CDR1 is SEHNR and CDR2 FQNEAQ (reference sequence). The CDR3 loop reads CASSLGQGTNYGYTF. In nucleotides, the CDR3 is TGTGCCAGCAGCTTGGGACAGGGTACTAACTATGGCTACACCTTC.

This chain links TRBV30 with TRBJ2-5, with a tentative D call TRBD1 (6 bases). Germline V gene sequence: CDR1 GTSNPN, CDR2 SVGIG (reference sequence). This CDR3 comprises 13 residues. The V gene lost 3 bases and the J gene lost 7 bases, with 15 bases spanning the gap. The CDR3 spells CAWRGTLGGTQYF. As DNA, the CDR3 is TGTGCCTGGAGGGGGACATTAGGGGGGACCCAGTACTTC.

The gene calls are TRBV27 and TRBJ2-5; no clear D. CDR1 is MNHEY, CDR2 SMNVEV, per germline (reference sequence). This CDR3 is built from 16 residues. V lost 0 bases, J lost 3 bases, and 14 bases lay in between. Here the CDR3 DNA reads TGTGCCAGCAGTTTATCCCTATTCGGGTTAAAAGAGACCCAGTACTTC. Protein: CASSLSLFGLKETQYF.

The chain couples TRBV18 to TRBJ2-2; the D gene is possibly TRBD2 (8 bases). The V and J ends lost 9 bases and 3 bases respectively, with 17 bases between them. CDR3 length: 15 amino acids. Germline V gene data show CDR1 as KGHSH and CDR2 as LQKENI. The CDR3 DNA reads TGTGCCAGGGAGGGGGCGGGAGGTGACACCGGGGAGCTGTTTTTT. Amino acids: CAREGAGGDTGELFF.

The chain links TRBV6-6 to TRBJ2-1; 10 bases are a match to TRBD2. CDR1 MNHNY and CDR2 SVGAGI come from the germline V gene (reference sequence). This CDR3 is 15 amino acids long. Trimming removed 2 bases from V and 7 bases from J; junction bases left unmatched: 5. CDR3 in amino acids: CASSYGGLAANEQFF. The CDR3 DNA follows: TGTGCCAGCAGTTACGGAGGACTAGCGGCAAATGAGCAGTTCTTC.

This chain connects TRBV2 to TRBJ2-1, with D unresolved. The CDR3 contains 11 residues. Between the trimmed V and J ends, which lost 8 bases and 2 bases, there was a span of 4 bases. Germline V gene sequence: CDR1 SNHLY, CDR2 FYNNEI. CDR3 amino acids: CASGPYNEQFF. CDR3 sequence (DNA): TGTGCCAGCGGCCCCTACAATGAGCAGTTCTTC.

The chain links TRBV28 to TRBJ2-2; 7 nucleotides match TRBD2. The junction had 5 bases not matched to a gene; V was cut back by 11 bases and J by 2 bases. Germline V lookup: CDR1 MDHEN, CDR2 SYDVKM. The CDR3 length is 13 residues. In nucleotides, the CDR3 is TGTGCCCACGCGGGAGCTAACACCGGGGAGCTGTTTTTT. As protein: CAHAGANTGELFF.

Only one count was recorded for this clone. This chain uses TRBV10-2 with TRBJ2-4; D is possibly TRBD2 (6 bases). Between the trimmed V and J ends, which lost 8 bases and 0 bases, there was a span of 14 bases. The CDR3 consists of 15 residues. CDR1 WSHSY and CDR2 SAAADI come from the germline V gene. CDR3 protein: CASLGTWGAKNIQYF. CDR3 bases: TGCGCCAGCTTGGGGACTTGGGGAGCCAAAAACATTCAGTACTTC.

This clone showed up just once. The chain has TRBV11-3 and TRBJ2-3; D gene ambiguous. This CDR3 is built from 14 residues. V was clipped by 4 bases and J by 2 bases, with 10 bases between them. Per germline, CDR1 SGHNT and CDR2 YENEEA. The CDR3 sequence: CASSSADVTDTQYF. The CDR3 nucleotides read TGTGCCAGCAGCTCGGCGGACGTCACAGATACGCAGTATTTT.

J is TRBJ1-2 and V is TRBV28; D not resolved. The V gene's germline CDR1 is MDHEN and CDR2 SYDVKM. The CDR3 has 12 amino acids. V was pared by 7 bases and J by 3 bases, with 9 bases between. CDR3 coding DNA: TGTGCCAGCACAGGCAGAGACTATGGCTACACCTTC. Translated: CASTGRDYGYTF.

The chain uses TRBV7-2 and TRBJ2-7, with D tentatively TRBD1 (6 bases). CDR1 is SGHTA and CDR2 is FQGNSA in the germline V gene. The V end lost 2 bases, the J end lost 7 bases, and 15 bases lay between the germline ends. The CDR3 is made up of 14 amino acids. The CDR3 reads CASSLTLGATEQYF. The CDR3 nucleotides read TGTGCCAGCAGCTTAACATTGGGGGCGACGGAGCAGTACTTC.

The table lists this clone with a count of one. The chain carries TRBV6-1 and TRBJ2-7, with D possibly being TRBD2 (5 bases). The germline V gene has CDR1 MNHNS and CDR2 SASEGT. This CDR3 is 13 amino acids long. V lost 4 bases to trimming and J lost 2 bases, with 9 bases between them. DNA of the CDR3: TGTGCCAGCAGTGCCGAGGGCGCCTACGAGCAGTACTTC. This gives the protein CASSAEGAYEQYF.

The gene calls are TRBV18 and TRBJ2-1; 9 nucleotides match TRBD1. V was clipped by 6 bases and J by 7 bases; unmatched bases: 13. CDR1 is KGHSH, CDR2 LQKENI, per germline. CDR3 length: 16 residues. The CDR3 nucleotides are TGTGCCAGCTCCCCGACCACAGGGGGCCCCAGGAATGAGCAGTTCTTC. Amino acids: CASSPTTGGPRNEQFF. The variable domain in full, with the rest retrieved from reference TRBV18 and TRBJ2-1, is NAGVMQNPRHLVRRRGQEARLRCSPMKGHSHVYWYRQLPEEGLKFMVYLQKENIIDESGMPKERFSAEFPKEGPSILRIQQVVRGDSAAYFCASSPTTGGPRNEQFFGPGTRLTVL.

This sequence joins TRBV14 and TRBJ2-1; 11 bases are shared with TRBD2. Losses at the gene ends were 3 bases for V and 4 bases for J; bases not matched to a gene: 5. The CDR3 contains 16 residues. Germline-derived CDR1 and CDR2 are SGHDN and FVKESK. The CDR3 is CASSQGLAEQYNEQFF. The CDR3 DNA reads TGTGCCAGCAGCCAGGGACTAGCGGAACAGTACAATGAGCAGTTCTTC.

The chain combines TRBV28 with TRBJ2-7; perhaps D is TRBD1 or TRBD2 (5 bases each). Trimming shortened V by 3 bases and J by 4 bases, and 10 bases separated the two germline ends. This CDR3 spans 13 amino acids. The germline CDR1 and CDR2 sequences are MDHEN and SYDVKM. CDR3 sequence: CASSFWGGYEQYF. The CDR3 DNA sequence: TGTGCCAGCAGTTTTTGGGGCGGGTACGAGCAGTACTTC.

The chain couples TRBV6-6 to TRBJ2-3; 9 nucleotides align to TRBD1. There are 15 residues in the CDR3. Germline V gives CDR1 MNHNY, CDR2 SVGAGI (reference sequence). V trimming: 7 bases; J trimming: 2 bases; junction bases outside the gene matches: 7. The CDR3 nucleotides read TGTGCCAGCACCCCCCGGACAGGGGCCACAGATACGCAGTATTTT. It translates to CASTPRTGATDTQYF.

The chain employs TRBV9 and TRBJ2-1, with D tentatively TRBD2 (6 bases). Germline V CDR1 and CDR2: SGDLS, YYNGEE. Trimming shortened V by 3 bases and J by 3 bases, and 13 bases separated the two germline ends. The CDR3 runs 15 residues. CDR3 residues: CASSAVAALYNEQFF. As DNA, the CDR3 is TGTGCCAGCAGCGCCGTAGCGGCTCTCTACAATGAGCAGTTCTTC.

The J gene is TRBJ2-3, the V gene TRBV9; TRBD2 matches 7 bases. This CDR3 contains 16 residues. Trimming at V came to 4 bases and at J to 3 bases, leaving 11 bases not matched to a gene. Germline assignment: CDR1 SGDLS and CDR2 YYNGEE. CDR3 nucleotides: TGTGCCAGCAGCTCAAGAAGGGAGGGCCTGACAGATACGCAGTATTTT. It specifies CASSSRREGLTDTQYF.

The chain combines TRBV7-2 with TRBJ1-2; D gene unclear. Germline assignment: CDR1 SGHTA and CDR2 FQGNSA. Deletions cut 1 base from V and 7 bases from J, with 4 bases between. The CDR3 is 11 amino acids. The CDR3 spells CASSLVAGYTF. The CDR3 nucleotides are TGTGCCAGCAGCTTAGTCGCTGGCTACACCTTC.

The CDR3 DNA reads TGTGCCAGCAGCCCCCCCGACAGGGTTTCACCCCTCCACTTT. Its translation is CASSPPDRVSPLHF. The chain employs TRBV11-2 and TRBJ1-6; 7 bases map to TRBD1. The trim removed 5 bases at V and 9 bases at J, leaving 7 bases unmatched. The CDR3 is 14 residues long. Looked up from germline, CDR1 is SGHAT and CDR2 is FQNNGV.

J is TRBJ2-5 and V is TRBV7-3; D remains unclear. Germline V gene sequence: CDR1 SGHTA, CDR2 FQGTGA. V was shortened by 2 bases and J by 0 bases, with 7 bases between the two germline ends. There are 14 residues in the CDR3. The CDR3: CASSLGPNQETQYF. DNA for the CDR3: TGTGCCAGCAGCTTAGGACCTAACCAAGAGACCCAGTACTTC.

The sample holds one count of this clone. The gene calls are TRBV7-3 and TRBJ2-2; possible D gene TRBD1, 5 bases. With 5 bases removed from V and 2 bases from J, the gap between germline ends came to 15 bases. Germline values: CDR1 SGHTA, CDR2 FQGTGA. CDR3 length: 16 amino acids. For the CDR3, the DNA is TGTGCCAGCAGCCTCCAGGGTGTCAAAAACACCGGGGAGCTGTTTTTT. Its protein is CASSLQGVKNTGELFF.

The count of this clone is one. The V and J genes are TRBV4-2 and TRBJ1-1; TRBD1 is a possible D gene (5 bases). Trimming took off 1 base at V and 4 bases at J, with 7 bases between the two ends. Germline assignment: CDR1 LGHNA and CDR2 YNFKEQ. The CDR3 sequence is 13 residues long. The DNA of the CDR3 is TGTGCCAGCAGCCAAGGGGGGTCCACTGAAGCTTTCTTT. It encodes CASSQGGSTEAFF.

The chain combines TRBV30 with TRBJ1-2, with D unclear. The CDR3 runs to 13 residues. Germline loops: CDR1 GTSNPN, CDR2 SVGIG (reference sequence). V shed 2 bases and J shed 8 bases, with 15 bases lying between them. The CDR3 nucleotides read TGTGCCTGGAGTCGTACTTCGGTAGTGGGCTACACCTTC. It codes for CAWSRTSVVGYTF. Supplemented by reference TRBV30 and TRBJ1-2, the full variable domain reads SQTIHQWPATLVQPVGSPLSLECTVEGTSNPNLYWYRQAAGRGLQLLFYSVGIGQISSEVPQNLSASRPQDRQFILSSKKLLLSDSGFYLCAWSRTSVVGYTFGSGTRLTVV.